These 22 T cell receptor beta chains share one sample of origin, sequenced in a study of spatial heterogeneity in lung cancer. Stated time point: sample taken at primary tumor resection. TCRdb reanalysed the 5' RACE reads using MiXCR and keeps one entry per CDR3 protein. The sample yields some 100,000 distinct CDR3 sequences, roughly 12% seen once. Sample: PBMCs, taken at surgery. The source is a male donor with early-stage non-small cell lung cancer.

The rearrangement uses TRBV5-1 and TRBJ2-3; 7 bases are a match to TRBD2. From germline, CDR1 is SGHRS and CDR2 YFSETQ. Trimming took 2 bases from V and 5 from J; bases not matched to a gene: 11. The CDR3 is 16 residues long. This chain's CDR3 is CASSFRRGGGGDTQYF. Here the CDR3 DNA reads TGCGCCAGCAGCTTCCGTCGCGGGGGAGGCGGAGATACGCAGTATTTT.

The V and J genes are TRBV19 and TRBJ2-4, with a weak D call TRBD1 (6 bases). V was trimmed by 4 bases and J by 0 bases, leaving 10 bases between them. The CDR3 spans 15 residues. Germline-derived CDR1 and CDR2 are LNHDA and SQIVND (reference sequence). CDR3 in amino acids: CASSRTDLAKNIQYF. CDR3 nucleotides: TGTGCCAGTAGTAGGACAGATCTAGCCAAAAACATTCAGTACTTC.

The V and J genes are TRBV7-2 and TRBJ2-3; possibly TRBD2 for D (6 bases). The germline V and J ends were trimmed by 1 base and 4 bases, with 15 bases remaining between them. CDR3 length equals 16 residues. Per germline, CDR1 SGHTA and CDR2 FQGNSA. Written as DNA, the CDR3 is TGTGCCAGCAGCTTAGGGAGCGGGCCCCGGTCAGATACGCAGTATTTT. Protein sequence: CASSLGSGPRSDTQYF.

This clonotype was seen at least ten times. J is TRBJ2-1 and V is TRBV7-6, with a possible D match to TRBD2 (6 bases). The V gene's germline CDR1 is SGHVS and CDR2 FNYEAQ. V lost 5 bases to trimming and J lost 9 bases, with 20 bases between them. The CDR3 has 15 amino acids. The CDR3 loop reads CASSLTSQGGAEQFF. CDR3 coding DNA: TGTGCCAGCAGCCTTACATCCCAGGGAGGCGCTGAGCAGTTCTTC.

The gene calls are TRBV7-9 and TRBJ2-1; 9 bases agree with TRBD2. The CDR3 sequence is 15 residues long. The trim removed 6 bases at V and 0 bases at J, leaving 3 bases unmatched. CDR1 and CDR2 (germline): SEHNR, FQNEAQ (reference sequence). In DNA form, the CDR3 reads TGTGCCAGCAGGAGCGGGGGGAACTCCTACAATGAGCAGTTCTTC. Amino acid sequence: CASRSGGNSYNEQFF.

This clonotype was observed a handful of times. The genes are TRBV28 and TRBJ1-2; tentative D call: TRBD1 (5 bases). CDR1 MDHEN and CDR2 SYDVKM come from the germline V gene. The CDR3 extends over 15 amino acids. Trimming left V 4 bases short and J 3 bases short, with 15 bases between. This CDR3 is CASSSSSGYDYGYTF. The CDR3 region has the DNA TGTGCCAGCAGTTCTTCATCAGGGTACGACTATGGCTACACCTTC.

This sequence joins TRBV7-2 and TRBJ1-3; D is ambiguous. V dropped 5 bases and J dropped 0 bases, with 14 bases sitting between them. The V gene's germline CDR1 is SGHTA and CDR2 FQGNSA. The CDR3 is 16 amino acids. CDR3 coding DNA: TGTGCCAGCAGCCCCCTGGGTCGGTCCTCTGGAAACACCATATATTTT. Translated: CASSPLGRSSGNTIYF.

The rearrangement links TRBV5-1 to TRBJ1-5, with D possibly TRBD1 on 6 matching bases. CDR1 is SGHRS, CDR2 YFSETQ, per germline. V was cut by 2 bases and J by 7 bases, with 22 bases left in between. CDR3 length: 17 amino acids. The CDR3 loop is CASSFEPGADRKQPQHF. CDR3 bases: TGCGCCAGCAGCTTTGAACCGGGGGCCGACCGGAAGCAGCCCCAGCATTTT.

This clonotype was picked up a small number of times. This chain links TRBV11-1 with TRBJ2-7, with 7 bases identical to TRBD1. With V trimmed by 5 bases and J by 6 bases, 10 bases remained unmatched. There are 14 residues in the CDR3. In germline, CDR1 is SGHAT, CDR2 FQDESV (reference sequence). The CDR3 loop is CASSNRRQGVEQYF. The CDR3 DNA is TGTGCCAGCAGCAACCGAAGACAGGGCGTCGAGCAGTACTTC.

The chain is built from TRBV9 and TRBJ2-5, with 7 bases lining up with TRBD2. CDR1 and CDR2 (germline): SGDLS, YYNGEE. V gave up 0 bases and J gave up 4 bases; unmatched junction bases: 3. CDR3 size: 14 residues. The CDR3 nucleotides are TGTGCCAGCAGCGTAGGGACTAGAACAGAGACCCAGTACTTC. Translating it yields CASSVGTRTETQYF.

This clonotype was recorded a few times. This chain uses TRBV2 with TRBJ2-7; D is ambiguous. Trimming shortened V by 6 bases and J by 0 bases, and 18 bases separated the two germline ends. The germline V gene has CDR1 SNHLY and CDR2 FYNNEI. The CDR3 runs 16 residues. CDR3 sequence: CASRPEPGELSYEQYF. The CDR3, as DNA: TGTGCCAGCAGGCCAGAGCCAGGAGAACTCTCCTACGAGCAGTACTTC.

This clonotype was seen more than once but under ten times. CDR3 amino acids: CASSYGGSHLLSQPQHF. The CDR3 DNA sequence: TGTGCCAGCAGTTACGGGGGATCCCACCTCCTCAGTCAGCCCCAGCATTTT. V and J are TRBV6-2 or TRBV6-3 and TRBJ1-5; D may be TRBD1 (5 bases). The CDR3 is 17 residues long. Germline CDR1 and CDR2: MNHEY and SVGEGT. V lost 2 bases and J 6 bases, leaving 20 bases between the germline ends.

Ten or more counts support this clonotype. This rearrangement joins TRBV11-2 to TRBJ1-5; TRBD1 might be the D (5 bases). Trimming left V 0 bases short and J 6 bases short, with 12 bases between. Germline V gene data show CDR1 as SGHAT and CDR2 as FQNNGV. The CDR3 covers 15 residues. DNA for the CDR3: TGTGCCAGCAGCTTAGATCCCTCCAGGGTTCAGCCCCAGCATTTT. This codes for CASSLDPSRVQPQHF.

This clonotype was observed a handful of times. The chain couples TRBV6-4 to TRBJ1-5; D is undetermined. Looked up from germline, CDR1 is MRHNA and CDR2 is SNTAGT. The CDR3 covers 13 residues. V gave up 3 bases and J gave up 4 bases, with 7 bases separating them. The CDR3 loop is CASSEQPNQPQHF. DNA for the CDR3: TGTGCCAGCAGTGAACAGCCTAATCAGCCCCAGCATTTT.

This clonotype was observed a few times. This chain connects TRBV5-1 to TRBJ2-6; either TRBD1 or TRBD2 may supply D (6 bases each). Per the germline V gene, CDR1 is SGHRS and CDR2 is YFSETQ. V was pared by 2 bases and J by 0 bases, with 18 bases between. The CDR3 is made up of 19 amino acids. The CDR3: CASSFPEGGMGSGANVLTF. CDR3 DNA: TGCGCCAGCAGCTTTCCCGAGGGGGGAATGGGCTCTGGGGCCAACGTCCTGACTTTC.

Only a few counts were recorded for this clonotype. The CDR3 sequence is CASSFTSGGSTDTQYF. The CDR3 nucleotides are TGTGCCAGCAGCTTTACTAGCGGCGGTAGCACAGATACGCAGTATTTT. The J gene is TRBJ2-3, the V gene TRBV5-6; 8 bases line up with TRBD2. The CDR3 length is 16 residues. With V trimmed by 2 bases and J by 0 bases, 5 bases remained unmatched. Germline-derived CDR1 and CDR2 are SGHDT and YYEEEE.

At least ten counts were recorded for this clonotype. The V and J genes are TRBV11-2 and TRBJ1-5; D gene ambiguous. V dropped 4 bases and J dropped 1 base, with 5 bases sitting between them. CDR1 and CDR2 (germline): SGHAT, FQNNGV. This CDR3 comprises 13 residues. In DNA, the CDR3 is TGTGCCAGCAGCTCATCAAGCAATCAGCCCCAGCATTTT. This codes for CASSSSSNQPQHF.

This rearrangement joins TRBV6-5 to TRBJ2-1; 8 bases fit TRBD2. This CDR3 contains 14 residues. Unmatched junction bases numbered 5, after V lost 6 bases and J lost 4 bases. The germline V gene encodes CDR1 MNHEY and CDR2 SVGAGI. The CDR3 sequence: CASRGGGPYNEQFF. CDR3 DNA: TGTGCCAGCAGGGGCGGGGGGCCTTACAATGAGCAGTTCTTC.

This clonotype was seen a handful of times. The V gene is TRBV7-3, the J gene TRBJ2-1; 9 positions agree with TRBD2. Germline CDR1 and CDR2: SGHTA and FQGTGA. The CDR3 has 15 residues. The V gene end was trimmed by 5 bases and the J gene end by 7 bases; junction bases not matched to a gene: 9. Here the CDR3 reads CASSPPFSGSNEQFF. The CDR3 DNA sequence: TGTGCCAGCAGCCCCCCGTTTAGCGGGAGTAATGAGCAGTTCTTC.

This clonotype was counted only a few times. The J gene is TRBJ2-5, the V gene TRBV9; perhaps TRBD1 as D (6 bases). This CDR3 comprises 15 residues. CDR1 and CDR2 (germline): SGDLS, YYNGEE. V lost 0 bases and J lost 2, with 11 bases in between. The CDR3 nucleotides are TGTGCCAGCAGCGTAGGGGTCCAGGGGCAAGAGACCCAGTACTTC. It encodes CASSVGVQGQETQYF.

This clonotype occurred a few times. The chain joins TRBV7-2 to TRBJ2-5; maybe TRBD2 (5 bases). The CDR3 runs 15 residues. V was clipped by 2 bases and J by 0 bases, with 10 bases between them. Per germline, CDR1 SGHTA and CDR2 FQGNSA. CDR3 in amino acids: CASSLQLANQETQYF. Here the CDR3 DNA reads TGTGCCAGCAGCTTACAGCTAGCCAACCAAGAGACCCAGTACTTC. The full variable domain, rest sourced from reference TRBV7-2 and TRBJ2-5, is GAGVSQSPSNKVTEKGKDVELRCDPISGHTALYWYRQSLGQGLEFLIYFQGNSAPDKSGLPSDRFSAERTGGSVSTLTIQRTQQEDSAVYLCASSLQLANQETQYFGPGTRLLVL.

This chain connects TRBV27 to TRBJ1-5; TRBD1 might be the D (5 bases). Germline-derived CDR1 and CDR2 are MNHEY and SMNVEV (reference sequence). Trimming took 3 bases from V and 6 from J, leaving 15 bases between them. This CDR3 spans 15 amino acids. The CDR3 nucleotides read TGTGCCAGCAGTTTCAGCGGGACCCATAGTCAGCCCCAGCATTTT. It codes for CASSFSGTHSQPQHF.